The 21 T cell receptor beta chains presented below share a single source sample, sequenced in a study of cytomegalovirus exposure and HLA in healthy donors. PCR primers comprised 60 Vbeta and 13 Jbeta primers. Measured with immunoSEQ multiplex PCR; TCRdb has only the in-frame clones, and not every one. Among roughly 200,000 clones listed, 9.5% were seen once. Sequences were obtained from PBMCs. The receptor set was obtained from a woman aged 25 to 39 in good health and CMV-seropositive.

V usage is TRBV13 and J usage is TRBJ2-1; TRBD2 might be the D (6 bases). The CDR3 consists of 15 residues. Trimming removed 4 bases at V and 3 bases at J, with 13 bases between. Germline assignment: CDR1 PRHDT and CDR2 FYEKMQ (reference sequence). The CDR3 nucleotides read TGTGCCAGCAGCTCCATGGGGGAGGACTACAATGAGCAGTTCTTC. As protein: CASSSMGEDYNEQFF.

This clone occurred a few times. The chain joins TRBV7-6 to TRBJ1-1, with TRBD1 matching over 8 bases. Germline V gene sequence: CDR1 SGHVS, CDR2 FNYEAQ. Unmatched junction bases numbered 6, after V lost 6 bases and J lost 3 bases. This CDR3 contains 14 residues. The CDR3 spells CASRLIQGDTEAFF. The CDR3 nucleotides are TGTGCCAGCAGACTTATACAGGGGGACACTGAAGCTTTCTTT.

This clone was counted a few times. The V and J genes are TRBV5-1 and TRBJ2-7; D gene ambiguous. This CDR3 contains 15 residues. CDR1 and CDR2 (germline): SGHRS, YFSETQ. The V gene lost 0 bases and the J gene lost 2 bases, with 12 bases spanning the gap. The CDR3 protein is CASSLVGGTAYEQYF. The CDR3 DNA sequence: TGCGCCAGCAGCTTGGTTGGCGGTACCGCCTACGAGCAGTACTTC.

To note about this clone: Other DNA variants within this sample encode the same CDR3. V usage is TRBV2 and J usage is TRBJ2-7; D remains ambiguous. V lost 0 bases, J lost 4 bases, and 4 bases lay in between. The CDR3 totals 12 residues. CDR1 SNHLY and CDR2 FYNNEI come from the germline V gene. CDR3 bases: TGTGCCAGCAGTGAAGCGCTATACGAGCAGTACTTC. It translates to CASSEALYEQYF.

This chain joins TRBV6-5 and TRBJ2-2, with a possible D match to TRBD2 (7 bases). The V gene's germline CDR1 is MNHEY and CDR2 SVGAGI. The V end lost 2 bases, the J end lost 3 bases, and 13 bases lay between the germline ends. The length of the CDR3 is 16 residues. CDR3 loop: CASSYKRDKHTGELFF. CDR3 nucleotide sequence: TGTGCCAGCAGTTACAAGCGGGACAAACACACCGGGGAGCTGTTTTTT.

This clone was counted between two and nine times. V and J are TRBV11-1 and TRBJ2-5; TRBD2 matches at 14 bases. Unmatched junction bases numbered 3, after V lost 4 bases and J lost 5 bases. CDR1 SGHAT and CDR2 FQDESV come from the germline V gene (reference sequence). The CDR3 has 15 amino acids. The CDR3 is CASSSGLAGGETQYF. The CDR3 region has the DNA TGTGCCAGCAGCTCCGGACTAGCGGGAGGTGAGACCCAGTACTTC.

This chain uses TRBV11-2 with TRBJ2-7; the D gene is possibly TRBD1 (6 bases). This CDR3 is built from 13 residues. Germline-derived CDR1 and CDR2 are SGHAT and FQNNGV. V dropped 5 bases and J dropped 4 bases, with 12 bases sitting between them. CDR3 residues: CASSRTVLYEQYF. In DNA form, the CDR3 reads TGTGCCAGCAGCCGGACAGTATTGTACGAGCAGTACTTC. Full variable domain (remainder filled in from reference TRBV11-2 and TRBJ2-7): EAGVAQSPRYKIIEKRQSVAFWCNPISGHATLYWYQQILGQGPKLLIQFQNNGVVDDSQLPKDRFSAERLKGVDSTLKIQPAKLEDSAVYLCASSRTVLYEQYFGPGTRLTVT.

The J gene is TRBJ2-7, the V gene TRBV27; 10 nucleotides agree with TRBD2. Per germline, CDR1 MNHEY and CDR2 SMNVEV (reference sequence). This CDR3 is built from 16 residues. The J segment lost 0 bases and the V segment lost 4 bases, leaving 6 bases of the junction unmatched. The CDR3 sequence: CASSSRLAGPSYEQYF. The CDR3 DNA follows: TGTGCCAGCAGTTCCAGACTAGCGGGCCCCTCCTACGAGCAGTACTTC.

In its sample, this clone was seen a few times. The V and J genes are TRBV4-1 and TRBJ2-5; a possible D gene is TRBD1 (6 bases). CDR1 is MGHRA, CDR2 YSYEKL, per germline. Deletions cut 3 bases from V and 0 bases from J, with 17 bases between. The CDR3 has 17 residues. This chain's CDR3 is CASSQGRGGNYQETQYF. CDR3 in DNA: TGCGCCAGCAGCCAGGGGAGAGGGGGAAACTACCAAGAGACCCAGTACTTC.

The chain employs TRBV30 and TRBJ2-2; D is uncertain. Trimming took off 3 bases at V and 8 bases at J, with 7 bases between the two ends. CDR1 and CDR2 (germline): GTSNPN, SVGIG (reference sequence). The CDR3 sequence is 11 residues long. The CDR3 region has the DNA TGTGCCTGGAGCTTTCGGGGGGAGCTGTTTTTT. Translated: CAWSFRGELFF.

The chain carries TRBV6-6 and TRBJ1-5; tentative D call: TRBD1 (5 bases). This CDR3 region has 14 residues. V shed 1 base and J shed 7 bases, with 11 bases lying between them. Germline values: CDR1 MNHNY, CDR2 SVGAGI (reference sequence). The CDR3: CASSYYAGKQPQHF. As DNA, the CDR3 is TGTGCCAGCAGTTACTATGCAGGGAAACAGCCCCAGCATTTT.

This rearrangement joins TRBV6-1 to TRBJ1-5, with D uncertain. The germline CDR1 and CDR2 sequences are MNHNS and SASEGT. The CDR3 totals 15 residues. Trimming pared 7 bases from V and 2 bases from J, leaving 15 bases between. CDR3 sequence: CASIAPEGGNQPQHF. As DNA, the CDR3 is TGTGCCAGCATAGCCCCGGAGGGAGGCAATCAGCCCCAGCATTTT.

The V call is TRBV6-1, the J call TRBJ1-6; maybe TRBD1 (5 bases). Between the trimmed V and J ends, which lost 0 bases and 0 bases, there was a span of 9 bases. CDR3 length: 17 residues. CDR1 is MNHNS and CDR2 is SASEGT in the germline V gene. CDR3 DNA: TGTGCCAGCAGTGAAGCGGGGCGGAGCTCCTATAATTCACCCCTCCACTTT. It encodes CASSEAGRSSYNSPLHF.

This clone was seen more than once but under ten times. The rearrangement uses TRBV29-1 and TRBJ1-2; D might be TRBD1 (6 bases). Trimming removed 1 base from V and 3 bases from J, with 21 bases in between. Germline values: CDR1 SQVTM, CDR2 ANQGSEA. This CDR3 has 17 residues. The CDR3 bases are TGCAGCGTTGAAGTTAGGGTCGATATACAGGGTCACTATGGCTACACCTTC. This gives the protein CSVEVRVDIQGHYGYTF.

This clone has just a few counts. The V call is TRBV4-2, the J call TRBJ2-3; 8 bases fit TRBD2. Germline CDR1 LGHNA, CDR2 YNFKEQ. The CDR3 is 15 amino acids. J lost 5 bases, V lost 5 bases, and 9 bases had no gene match. CDR3 DNA sequence: TGTGCCAGCAGCTTCGATAGCGGGACCAGAGATACGCAGTATTTT. Its translation is CASSFDSGTRDTQYF.

This clone was detected a few times. CDR3 sequence (DNA): TGCGCCAGCAGAATATCGCCCAGGGGCTCCTACGAGCAGTACTTC. Protein sequence: CASRISPRGSYEQYF. The chain has TRBV4-1 and TRBJ2-7, with D tentatively TRBD1 (6 bases). In germline, CDR1 is MGHRA, CDR2 YSYEKL. This CDR3 is built from 15 residues. V was pared by 6 bases and J by 0 bases, with 15 bases between.

The chain carries TRBV19 and TRBJ1-5; tentative D call: TRBD1 (5 bases). V gave up 6 bases and J gave up 0 bases, with 18 bases separating them. CDR1 LNHDA and CDR2 SQIVND come from the germline V gene (reference sequence). The CDR3 is 17 residues long. DNA of the CDR3: TGTGCCAGTAGAAAAAAGTCGGGGGGGAGTAGCAATCAGCCCCAGCATTTT. Translating gives CASRKKSGGSSNQPQHF. Full variable domain (outside the CDR3, taken from reference TRBV19 and TRBJ1-5): DGGITQSPKYLFRKEGQNVTLSCEQNLNHDAMYWYRQDPGQGLRLIYYSQIVNDFQKGDIAEGYSVSREKKESFPLTVTSAQKNPTAFYLCASRKKSGGSSNQPQHFGDGTRLSIL.

The V call is TRBV5-1, the J call TRBJ2-1; TRBD2 matches at 9 bases. V was clipped by 2 bases and J by 8 bases; unmatched bases: 8. CDR3 length: 15 amino acids. CDR1 is SGHRS and CDR2 is YFSETQ in the germline V gene. The CDR3 coding sequence is TGCGCCAGCAGCTTCATTAGCGGGAGTGGCGATGAGCAGTTCTTC. Translation gives CASSFISGSGDEQFF.

This clone turned up a few times. The chain is built from TRBV19 and TRBJ2-3; D possibly corresponds to TRBD2 (5 bases). V was shortened by 8 bases and J by 1 base, with 13 bases between the two germline ends. This CDR3 is built from 14 residues. Germline assignment: CDR1 LNHDA and CDR2 SQIVND (reference sequence). In nucleotides, the CDR3 is TGTGCCAGTTTCTCCAGCGGAGGCACAGATACGCAGTATTTT. Translating it yields CASFSSGGTDTQYF.

V and J are TRBV9 and TRBJ1-5, with 7 positions matching TRBD1. This CDR3 spans 14 amino acids. The ends lost 2 bases at V and 3 bases at J; junction bases unmatched: 2. CDR1 and CDR2 (germline): SGDLS, YYNGEE. The CDR3 is CASSVGQLNQPQHF. For the CDR3, the DNA is TGTGCCAGCAGCGTGGGACAGCTCAATCAGCCCCAGCATTTT.

The chain recombines TRBV6-6 with TRBJ2-2, with 9 bases aligning to TRBD2. V was clipped by 10 bases and J by 4 bases; unmatched bases: 13. The CDR3 is 16 amino acids. The germline CDR1 and CDR2 sequences are MNHNY and SVGAGI (reference sequence). CDR3 nucleotide sequence: TGTGCCACCGGGGGGCGGGAGGGCCCGGGCACCGGGGAGCTGTTTTTT. Translation: CATGGREGPGTGELFF.